The 18 T cell receptor beta chains below come from one sample, sequenced in a study of T cell responses to AZD1222 COVID-19 vaccine. Method: immunoSEQ multiplex PCR; TCRdb's copy keeps in-frame clones and lacks some. The sample yields over 100,000 clones, 75% to 90% seen once. The sequencing here drew on peripheral blood, taken on day 0 of AZD1222 vaccination. These receptors all stem from an adult in good health.

The rearrangement joins TRBV30 to TRBJ1-5; TRBD1 is a possible D gene (5 bases). Germline V gene sequence: CDR1 GTSNPN, CDR2 SVGIG (reference sequence). With 1 base removed from V and 6 bases from J, the gap between germline ends came to 10 bases. This CDR3 has 13 residues. CDR3 nucleotide sequence: TGTGCCTGGAGTGAGGGGTTCTCTCAGCCCCAGCATTTT. This gives the protein CAWSEGFSQPQHF.

This chain links TRBV27 with TRBJ2-5; 8 positions match TRBD2. The CDR3 sequence is 13 residues long. The V gene's germline CDR1 is MNHEY and CDR2 SMNVEV (reference sequence). Trimming took 2 bases from V and 7 from J; bases not matched to a gene: 3. The CDR3 DNA sequence: TGTGCCAGCAGTTTAAGCCGGGGGGGGACCCAGTACTTC. Encoded protein: CASSLSRGGTQYF.

The V gene is TRBV5-1, the J gene TRBJ2-1; TRBD2 is a possible D gene (6 bases). The CDR3 is 17 residues long. Germline V gene sequence: CDR1 SGHRS, CDR2 YFSETQ. V lost 0 bases to trimming and J lost 5 bases, with 18 bases between them. The chain's CDR3 is CASSLAVAGSINNEQFF. The CDR3 DNA reads as TGCGCCAGCAGCTTGGCGGTGGCGGGATCCATCAACAATGAGCAGTTCTTC.

V usage is TRBV13 and J usage is TRBJ2-3; D not resolved. The germline V gene has CDR1 PRHDT and CDR2 FYEKMQ (reference sequence). The CDR3 has 14 residues. Trimming took 5 bases from V and 1 from J, leaving 10 bases between them. CDR3 residues: CASSRRVGTDTQYF. The CDR3 bases are TGTGCCAGCAGCCGCCGGGTAGGCACAGATACGCAGTATTTT.

J is TRBJ2-1 and V is TRBV7-2; 14 bases line up with TRBD2. After removal of 7 bases from V and 5 bases from J, the junction contained 10 bases not matched to a gene. The CDR3 spans 17 residues. Looked up from germline, CDR1 is SGHTA and CDR2 is FQGNSA. The chain's CDR3 is CASTMHWTSGGNNEQFF. DNA for the CDR3: TGTGCCAGCACAATGCACTGGACTAGCGGGGGGAACAATGAGCAGTTCTTC. Using reference TRBV7-2 and TRBJ2-1 for the parts outside the CDR3, the full variable domain is GAGVSQSPSNKVTEKGKDVELRCDPISGHTALYWYRQSLGQGLEFLIYFQGNSAPDKSGLPSDRFSAERTGGSVSTLTIQRTQQEDSAVYLCASTMHWTSGGNNEQFFGPGTRLTVL.

The chain carries TRBV7-8 and TRBJ2-7; 7 bases map to TRBD2. This CDR3 region has 15 residues. With 5 bases clipped from V and 0 bases from J, the junction kept 7 bases outside the gene matches. Germline loops: CDR1 SGHVS, CDR2 FQNEAQ. CDR3 coding DNA: TGTGCCAGCAGCCCTTTGGGGACTACCTCCTACGAGCAGTACTTC. Amino acids: CASSPLGTTSYEQYF. Together with reference TRBV7-8 and TRBJ2-7, the CDR3 gives the full variable domain: GAGVSQSPRYKVAKRGQDVALRCDPISGHVSLFWYQQALGQGPEFLTYFQNEAQLDKSGLPSDRFFAERPEGSVSTLKIQRTQQEDSAVYLCASSPLGTTSYEQYFGPGTRLTVT.

The rearrangement uses TRBV9 and TRBJ1-3, with a possible D match to TRBD1 (6 bases). CDR1 SGDLS and CDR2 YYNGEE come from the germline V gene. This CDR3 spans 19 amino acids. Trimming removed 3 bases from V and 4 bases from J, with 26 bases in between. CDR3 protein: CASSDRGGHSLSEGNTIYF. Written as DNA, the CDR3 is TGTGCCAGCAGCGACCGGGGGGGGCACAGCCTATCAGAGGGAAACACCATATATTTT.

The V gene is TRBV19, the J gene TRBJ1-6; no clear D gene. There are 15 residues in the CDR3. V shed 3 bases and J shed 10 bases, with 16 bases lying between them. CDR1 and CDR2 from the germline V gene are LNHDA and SQIVND (reference sequence). The CDR3 sequence: CASSIDPTASSPLHF. CDR3 bases: TGTGCCAGTAGTATTGACCCCACCGCTAGCTCACCCCTCCACTTT.

Of note for this clone: Compared with germline, one end of the junction differs, possibly owing to a read error. V is TRBV9 and J is TRBJ1-2; D is uncertain. CDR3 size: 11 residues. Germline-derived CDR1 and CDR2 are SGDLS and YYNGEE. The CDR3 DNA sequence: TGTGCCAGCAGCTCGCAAGCCCGAATCTCCTTC. Encoded protein: CASSSQARISF.

V usage is TRBV9 and J usage is TRBJ2-2; 8 bases line up with TRBD1. With V trimmed by 0 bases and J by 4 bases, 2 bases remained unmatched. The germline V gene has CDR1 SGDLS and CDR2 YYNGEE. The CDR3 covers 15 residues. The CDR3 here is CASSVETGATGELFF. In nucleotides, the CDR3 is TGTGCCAGCAGCGTAGAGACAGGGGCCACCGGGGAGCTGTTTTTT.

The J gene is TRBJ2-3, the V gene TRBV27; TRBD2 agrees at 9 bases. In germline, CDR1 is MNHEY, CDR2 SMNVEV (reference sequence). V lost 7 bases and J lost 0; bases outside the gene matches: 11. The CDR3 extends over 17 amino acids. This CDR3 reads CASIGTSGLPSTDTQYF. The CDR3, as DNA: TGTGCCAGCATAGGAACTAGCGGGCTTCCTAGCACAGATACGCAGTATTTT.

V gene TRBV9 combines with J gene TRBJ1-6, with no clear D. Germline values: CDR1 SGDLS, CDR2 YYNGEE. The ends were cut back, 2 bases at V and 0 bases at J, with 9 bases in the middle. The CDR3 sequence is 16 residues long. CDR3 in DNA: TGTGCCAGCAGCGTTGGGGTTAGCTCCTATAATTCACCCCTCCACTTT. It specifies CASSVGVSSYNSPLHF.

For the CDR3, the DNA is TGTGCCAGTAGCCACAGGGCCCCCTATGGCTACACCTTC. Protein product: CASSHRAPYGYTF. The J gene is TRBJ1-2, the V gene TRBV19; D is perhaps TRBD1 (6 bases). This CDR3 is built from 13 residues. Per the germline V gene, CDR1 is LNHDA and CDR2 is SQIVND (reference sequence). With 6 bases removed from V and 4 bases from J, the gap between germline ends came to 12 bases.

The CDR3 reads CASIGTWRGRTEAFF. In DNA, the CDR3 is TGTGCCAGCATTGGGACATGGAGGGGGCGGACTGAAGCTTTCTTT. V is TRBV27 and J is TRBJ1-1; the match to TRBD1 covers 7 bases. V shed 7 bases and J 5 bases; nucleotides not matched to a gene: 13. CDR1 and CDR2 from the germline V gene are MNHEY and SMNVEV (reference sequence). The CDR3 is 15 amino acids.

This chain connects TRBV18 to TRBJ1-5; no reliable D call. Trimming took 4 bases from V and 1 from J, leaving 17 bases between them. Per germline, CDR1 KGHSH and CDR2 LQKENI. The CDR3 sequence is 17 residues long. The CDR3 nucleotides are TGTGCCAGCTCACAAACGCTTTCGGCAGCCAGCAATCAGCCCCAGCATTTT. It translates to CASSQTLSAASNQPQHF.

The V gene is TRBV19, the J gene TRBJ1-2; D uncertain. V dropped 3 bases and J dropped 8 bases, with 10 bases sitting between them. This CDR3 has 12 amino acids. Germline V gene sequence: CDR1 LNHDA, CDR2 SQIVND (reference sequence). The CDR3 reads CASSIEKEGYTF. The DNA of the CDR3 is TGTGCCAGTAGTATCGAGAAGGAGGGCTACACCTTC.

This chain connects TRBV14 to TRBJ1-1; D might be TRBD1 (5 bases). This CDR3 comprises 14 residues. CDR1 and CDR2 (germline): SGHDN, FVKESK. Trimming shortened V by 0 bases and J by 7 bases, and 12 bases separated the two germline ends. The CDR3 DNA sequence: TGTGCCAGCAGCCAAGACTTCCTAGGGGTTGAAGCTTTCTTT. This translates into CASSQDFLGVEAFF.

The rearrangement joins TRBV9 to TRBJ2-7; D not certain. V was clipped by 4 bases and J by 5 bases, with 10 bases between them. Germline values: CDR1 SGDLS, CDR2 YYNGEE. The CDR3 is 12 residues long. The CDR3 region is CASSSGTDEQYF. The CDR3 DNA follows: TGTGCCAGCAGCTCCGGAACGGACGAGCAGTACTTC.